A single count supports the clone carrying this T cell receptor (beta chain). The antigen is unknown. The data were taken from a study of cytomegalovirus exposure and HLA in healthy donors. Findings and caveats of the study: Among the CMV-associated chains, three were confirmed in vitro as specific for CMV antigens. Cytomegalovirus-associated status was assigned to about 150 TCR beta chains.

The donors gave bone marrow, and they were healthy. Germline V gives CDR1 SNHLY, CDR2 FYNNEI. The CDR3 is made up of 14 amino acids. V lost 7 bases to trimming and J lost 4 bases, with 16 bases between them. 13 Jbeta primers and 60 Vbeta primers were used for the PCR. Clones were sequenced by immunoSEQ multiplex PCR, and TCRdb holds only the in-frame ones, with some missing. The sample lists over 130,000 clones; 88% were seen once. Material for sequencing was PBMCs. The gene calls are TRBV2 and TRBJ1-2; the D gene is possibly TRBD1 (6 bases). The sequence was collected from a woman in her forties in good health and CMV-seronegative. The CDR3 region has the DNA TGTGCCAGCACCGAGGGGGGGTTGAGCTATGGCTACACCTTC. This codes for CASTEGGLSYGYTF.